This record covers a single T cell receptor (beta chain). This entry is derived from a study of blood T cell repertoires in COVID-19. Overall study context: Acute and convalescent COVID-19 samples came from the United States, Italy and Spain. PBMCs, B-cell-depleted T cells, or T cells provided the cDNA or gDNA that made up the material.

Original data processing: Counts of nucleated cells, estimated from reference gene primer amplification, were obtained. This table comes from immunoSEQ multiplex PCR, and its TCRdb copy is limited to in-frame clones, with some not included. The V and J calls and clone size are taken from that table; D and trimming were inferred from the DNA. Altogether roughly 300,000 clones are present, more than 75% being singletons, with the ten largest covering 7.8%. The CDR3 sequence is 16 residues long. Germline CDR1 and CDR2: SQVTM and ANQGSEA. Germline trimming cut 4 bases from V and 5 bases from J; bases unmatched to any gene: 16.

Sequencing input: peripheral blood. The sequence derives from a woman aged 50 to 65 who had recovered from COVID-19. The chain is built from TRBV29-1 and TRBJ2-7, with TRBD1 matching over 8 bases. CDR3 in DNA: TGCAGCGTTGGGCCTGCCTTGACAGGGGAGGTCGACGAGCAGTACTTC. Translating it yields CSVGPALTGEVDEQYF.